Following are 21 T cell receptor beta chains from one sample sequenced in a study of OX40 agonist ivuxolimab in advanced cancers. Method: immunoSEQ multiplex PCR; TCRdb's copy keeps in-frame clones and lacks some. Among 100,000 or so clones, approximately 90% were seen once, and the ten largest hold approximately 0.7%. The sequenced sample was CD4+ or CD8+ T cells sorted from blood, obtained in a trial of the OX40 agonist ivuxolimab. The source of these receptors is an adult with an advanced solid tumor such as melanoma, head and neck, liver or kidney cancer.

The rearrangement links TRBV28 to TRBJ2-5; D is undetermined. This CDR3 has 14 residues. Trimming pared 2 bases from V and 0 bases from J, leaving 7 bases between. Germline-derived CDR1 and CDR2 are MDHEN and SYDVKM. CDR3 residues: CASSLIGHQETQYF. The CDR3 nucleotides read TGTGCCAGCAGTTTAATCGGACACCAAGAGACCCAGTACTTC.

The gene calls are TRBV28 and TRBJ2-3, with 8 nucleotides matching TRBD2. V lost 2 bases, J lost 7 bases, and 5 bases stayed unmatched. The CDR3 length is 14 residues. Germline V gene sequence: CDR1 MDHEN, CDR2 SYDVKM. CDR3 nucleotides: TGTGCCAGCAGTTTAGCGGGAGGAAGCAATACGCAGTATTTT. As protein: CASSLAGGSNTQYF.

The CDR3 here is CASSPYPNNEKLFF. In DNA form, the CDR3 reads TGTGCCAGCTCACCCTACCCGAATAATGAAAAACTGTTTTTT. The chain joins TRBV18 to TRBJ1-4; D is undetermined. Trimming removed 3 bases at V and 4 bases at J, with 9 bases between. Germline V gives CDR1 KGHSH, CDR2 LQKENI. CDR3 length equals 14 residues.

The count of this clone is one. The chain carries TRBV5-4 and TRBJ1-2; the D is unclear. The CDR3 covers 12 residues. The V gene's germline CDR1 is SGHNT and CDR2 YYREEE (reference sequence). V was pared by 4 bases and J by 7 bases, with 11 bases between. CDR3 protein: CASSVDYSGYTF. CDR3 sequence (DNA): TGTGCCAGCAGCGTTGATTACTCTGGCTACACCTTC.

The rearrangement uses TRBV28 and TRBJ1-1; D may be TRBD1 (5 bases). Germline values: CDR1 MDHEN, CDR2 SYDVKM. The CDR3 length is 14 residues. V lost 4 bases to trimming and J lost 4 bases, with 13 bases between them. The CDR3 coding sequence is TGTGCCAGCAGTTCAGGGTCTGGGGTCACTGAAGCTTTCTTT. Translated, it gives CASSSGSGVTEAFF.

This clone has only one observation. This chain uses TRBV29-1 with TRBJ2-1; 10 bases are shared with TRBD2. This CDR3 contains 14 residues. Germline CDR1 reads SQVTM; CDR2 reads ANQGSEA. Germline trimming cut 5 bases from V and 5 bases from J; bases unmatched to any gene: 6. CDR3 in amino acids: CSVTGTSVNNEQFF. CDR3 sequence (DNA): TGCAGCGTTACCGGGACTAGCGTAAACAATGAGCAGTTCTTC.

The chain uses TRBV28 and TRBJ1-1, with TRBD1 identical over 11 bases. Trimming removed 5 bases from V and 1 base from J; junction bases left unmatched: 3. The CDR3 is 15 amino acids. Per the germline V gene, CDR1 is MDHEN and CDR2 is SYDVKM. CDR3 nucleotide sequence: TGTGCCAGCAGTCGGACAGGGGGCGGGAACACTGAAGCTTTCTTT. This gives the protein CASSRTGGGNTEAFF.

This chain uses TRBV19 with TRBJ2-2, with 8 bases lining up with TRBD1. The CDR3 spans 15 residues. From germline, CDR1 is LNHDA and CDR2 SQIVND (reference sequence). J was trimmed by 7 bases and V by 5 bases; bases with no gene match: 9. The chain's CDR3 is CASSSPNRGYGELFF. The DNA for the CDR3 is TGTGCCAGTAGTTCCCCGAACAGGGGGTACGGGGAGCTGTTTTTT.

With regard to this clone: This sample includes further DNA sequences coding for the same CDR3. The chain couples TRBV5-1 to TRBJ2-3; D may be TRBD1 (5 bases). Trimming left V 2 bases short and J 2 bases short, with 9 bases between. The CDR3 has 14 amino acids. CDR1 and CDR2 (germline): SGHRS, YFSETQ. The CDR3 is CASSFGQDTDTQYF. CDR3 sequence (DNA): TGCGCCAGCAGCTTTGGACAAGACACAGATACGCAGTATTTT.

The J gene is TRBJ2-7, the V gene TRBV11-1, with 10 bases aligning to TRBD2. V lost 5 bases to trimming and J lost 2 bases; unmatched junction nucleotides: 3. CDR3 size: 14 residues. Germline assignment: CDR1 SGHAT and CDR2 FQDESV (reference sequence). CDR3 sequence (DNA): TGTGCCAGCAGCGCCCTAGCGGGGGCCTACGAGCAGTACTTC. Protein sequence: CASSALAGAYEQYF.

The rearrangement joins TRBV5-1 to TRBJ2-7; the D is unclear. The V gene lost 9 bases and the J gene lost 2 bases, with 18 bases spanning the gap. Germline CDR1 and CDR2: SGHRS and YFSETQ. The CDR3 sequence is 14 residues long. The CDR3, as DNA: TGCGCCACCTCATTGGACCCGGGCCCCTACGAGCAGTACTTC. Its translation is CATSLDPGPYEQYF.

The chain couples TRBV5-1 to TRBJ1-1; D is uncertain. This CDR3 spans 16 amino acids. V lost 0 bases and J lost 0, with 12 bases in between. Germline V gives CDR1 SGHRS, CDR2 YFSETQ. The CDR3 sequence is CASSLVSGFMNTEAFF. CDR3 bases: TGCGCCAGCAGCTTGGTGTCAGGCTTCATGAACACTGAAGCTTTCTTT.

CDR3 sequence reads: CASSWGADEQFF. The CDR3 DNA reads TGCGCCAGCAGCTGGGGGGCAGATGAGCAGTTCTTC. J is TRBJ2-1 and V is TRBV5-1; the D gene could be TRBD1 or TRBD2 (6 bases each). V was shortened by 3 bases and J by 8 bases, with 9 bases between the two germline ends. CDR3 length: 12 residues. Germline CDR1 reads SGHRS; CDR2 reads YFSETQ.

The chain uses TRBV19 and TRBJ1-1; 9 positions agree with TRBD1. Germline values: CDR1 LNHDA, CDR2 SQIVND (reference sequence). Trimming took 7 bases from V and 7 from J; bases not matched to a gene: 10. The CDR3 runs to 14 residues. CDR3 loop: CASKETGGSNEAFF. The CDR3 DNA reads TGTGCCAGTAAAGAGACAGGGGGTTCGAATGAAGCTTTCTTT.

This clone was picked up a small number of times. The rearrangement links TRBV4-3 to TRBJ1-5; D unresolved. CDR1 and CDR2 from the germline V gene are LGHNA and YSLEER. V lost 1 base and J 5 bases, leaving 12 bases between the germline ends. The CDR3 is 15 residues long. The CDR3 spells CASSQVFGDHQPQHF. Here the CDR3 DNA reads TGCGCCAGCAGCCAAGTGTTCGGGGATCATCAGCCCCAGCATTTT.

For the CDR3, the DNA is TGCGCCAGCAGCGAACTAGCGGGGGGCACAGATACGCAGTATTTT. It is translated as CASSELAGGTDTQYF. This sequence joins TRBV5-1 and TRBJ2-3; TRBD2 matches 11 bases. CDR3 length: 15 residues. The J segment lost 1 base and the V segment lost 4 bases, leaving 2 bases of the junction unmatched. CDR1 and CDR2 (germline): SGHRS, YFSETQ.

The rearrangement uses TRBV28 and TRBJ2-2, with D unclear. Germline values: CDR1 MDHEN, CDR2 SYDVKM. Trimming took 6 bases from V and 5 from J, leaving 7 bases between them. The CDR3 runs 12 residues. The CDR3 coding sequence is TGTGCCAGCAGCCCACTTACCGGGGAGCTGTTTTTT. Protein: CASSPLTGELFF.

The CDR3 reads CAARGPNEQFF. The CDR3 DNA reads TGTGCCGCCCGAGGACCCAATGAGCAGTTCTTC. V is TRBV6-5 and J is TRBJ2-1, with D hard to call. V was shortened by 11 bases and J by 6 bases, with 11 bases between the two germline ends. Germline CDR1 MNHEY, CDR2 SVGAGI. CDR3 length equals 11 residues.

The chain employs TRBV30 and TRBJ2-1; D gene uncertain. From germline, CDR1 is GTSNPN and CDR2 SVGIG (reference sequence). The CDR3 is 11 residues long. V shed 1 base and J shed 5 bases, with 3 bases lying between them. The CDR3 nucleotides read TGTGCCTGGAGTGGGAACAATGAGCAGTTCTTC. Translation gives CAWSGNNEQFF.

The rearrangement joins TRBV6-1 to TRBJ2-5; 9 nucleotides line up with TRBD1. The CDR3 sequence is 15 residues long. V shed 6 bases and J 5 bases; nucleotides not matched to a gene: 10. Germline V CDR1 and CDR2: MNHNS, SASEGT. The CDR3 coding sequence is TGTGCCAGCAGGAGTAAGACAGGGGGTTTGGAGACCCAGTACTTC. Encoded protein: CASRSKTGGLETQYF.

DNA of the CDR3: TGTGCCAGCAGCATACTAGCGGGAGGGCCCTACAATGAGCAGTTCTTC. This encodes CASSILAGGPYNEQFF. The rearrangement joins TRBV27 to TRBJ2-1; 13 bases line up with TRBD2. Trimming took 6 bases from V and 2 from J; bases not matched to a gene: 4. The CDR3 sequence is 16 residues long. CDR1 is MNHEY, CDR2 SMNVEV, per germline (reference sequence).